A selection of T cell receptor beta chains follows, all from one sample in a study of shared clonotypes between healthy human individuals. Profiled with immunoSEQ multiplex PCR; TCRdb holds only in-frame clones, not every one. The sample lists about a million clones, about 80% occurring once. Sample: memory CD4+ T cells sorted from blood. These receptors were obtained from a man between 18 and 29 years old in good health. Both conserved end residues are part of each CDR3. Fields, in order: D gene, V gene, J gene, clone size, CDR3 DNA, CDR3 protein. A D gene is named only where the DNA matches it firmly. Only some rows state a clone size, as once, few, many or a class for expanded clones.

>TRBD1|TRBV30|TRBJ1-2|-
TGTGCCTGGAAAACAGGGGGCCTCCCAGGGTTTGGCTACACCTTC
CAWKTGGLPGFGYTF
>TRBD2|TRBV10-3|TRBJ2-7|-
TGTGCCACCGGGACTAGCGGGGGGAATAGCTCCTACGAGCAGTACTTC
CATGTSGGNSSYEQYF
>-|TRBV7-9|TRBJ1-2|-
TGTGCCAGCAGTTCACCAGGGTATAGCTACACCTTC
CASSSPGYSYTF
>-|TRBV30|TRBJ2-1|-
TGTGCCTGGAGTGAGGAGACGGGGGGCCCCGATGAGCAGTTCTTC
CAWSEETGGPDEQFF
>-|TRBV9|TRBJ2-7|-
TGTGCCAGCAGCGCCCGGGACATTTCCTACGAGCAGTACTTC
CASSARDISYEQYF
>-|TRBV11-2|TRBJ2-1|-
TGTGCCAGCAGCTTAGGACAGTTCGTAACTCACAATGAGCAGTTCTTC
CASSLGQFVTHNEQFF
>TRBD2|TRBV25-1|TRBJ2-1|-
TGTGCCAGCAGTGGGGGTAGCGGGAGCTCCTACAATGAGCAGTTCTTC
CASSGGSGSSYNEQFF
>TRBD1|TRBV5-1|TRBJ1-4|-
TGCGCCAGCAGCTTAGGGGACAGGCCCGTTGCAACTAATGAAAAACTGTTTTTT
CASSLGDRPVATNEKLFF
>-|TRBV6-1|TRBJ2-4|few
TGTGCCAGCAGTGAAGAAGGGGCTGCCACCAAAAACATTCAGTACTTC
CASSEEGAATKNIQYF
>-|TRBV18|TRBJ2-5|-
TGTGCCACCCTCCTTGGGGTAGGAGAGACCCAGTACTTC
CATLLGVGETQYF
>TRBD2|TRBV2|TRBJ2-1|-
TGTGCCAGCAGTGAAGAGGCTAGCGGGAGGAGTGAGCAGTTCTTC
CASSEEASGRSEQFF
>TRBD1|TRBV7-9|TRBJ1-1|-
TGTGCCAGCAGCTTAAGGACAGGGAACACTGAAGCTTTCTTT
CASSLRTGNTEAFF
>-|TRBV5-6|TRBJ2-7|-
TGTGCCAGCACTGGGGGGGCGACGACCTACGAGCAGTACTTC
CASTGGATTYEQYF
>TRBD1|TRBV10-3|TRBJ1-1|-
TGTGCCATCAGGGCGACAGGGACTGAAGCTTTCTTT
CAIRATGTEAFF
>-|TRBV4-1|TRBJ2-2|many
TGCGCCAGCAGCAAGGGTCCCGGGGAGCTGTTTTTT
CASSKGPGELFF
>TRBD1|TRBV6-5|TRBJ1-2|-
TGTGCCAGCAGCGAGGGACAGGGTTTCTATGGCTACACCTTC
CASSEGQGFYGYTF
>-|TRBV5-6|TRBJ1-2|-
TGTGCCAGCAGCCCCACAGGGATGAAATTCTCTAACTATGGCTACACCTTC
CASSPTGMKFSNYGYTF
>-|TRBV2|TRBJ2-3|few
TGTGCCAGCAGTTATTACACAGATACGCAGTATTTT
CASSYYTDTQYF
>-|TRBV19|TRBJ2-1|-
TGTGCCAGTAGTCGTCTAACGAGCTCCTACAATGAGCAGTTCTTC
CASSRLTSSYNEQFF
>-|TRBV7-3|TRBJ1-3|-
TGTGCCAGCAGCTTAACTCTCTCTGGAAACACCATATATTTT
CASSLTLSGNTIYF
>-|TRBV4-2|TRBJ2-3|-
TGTGCCAGCAGCCAAGGGGGGACTAGCACAGATACGCAGTATTTT
CASSQGGTSTDTQYF
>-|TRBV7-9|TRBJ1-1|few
TGTGCCAGCAGCTTAGACGAAAACACTGAAGCTTTCTTT
CASSLDENTEAFF
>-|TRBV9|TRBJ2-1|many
TGTGCCAGCAGCCCATGGGATGATGAGCAGTTCTTC
CASSPWDDEQFF
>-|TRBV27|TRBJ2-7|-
TGTGCCAGCAGTTTACTGGCCTCCTACGAGCAGTACTTC
CASSLLASYEQYF
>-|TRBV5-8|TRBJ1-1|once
TGTGCCAGCAGCTCCTGGGTCGGGTGGAACACTGAAGCTTTCTTT
CASSSWVGWNTEAFF
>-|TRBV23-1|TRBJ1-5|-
TGCGCCAGCAGTCAATCGGGGGAACAGCAACTTAGCAATCAGCCCCAGCATTTT
CASSQSGEQQLSNQPQHF
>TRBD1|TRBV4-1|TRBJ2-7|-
TGCGCCAGCAGCATTCCAGGGGGTTCTTTTCACGAGCAGTACTTC
CASSIPGGSFHEQYF
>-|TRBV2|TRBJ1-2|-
TGTGCCAGCACAAGACTCGCTACCAACTATGGCTACACCTTC
CASTRLATNYGYTF
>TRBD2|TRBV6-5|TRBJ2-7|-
TGTGCCAGCAGAACGGGACTAGCGGCCACCTACGAGCAGTACTTC
CASRTGLAATYEQYF
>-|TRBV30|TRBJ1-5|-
TGTGCCTGGGGAACCGGCAATCAGCCCCAGCATTTT
CAWGTGNQPQHF
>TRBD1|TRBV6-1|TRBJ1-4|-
TGTGCCAGCAGCGAAACAGGGGGCGGATGGGAAAAACTGTTTTTT
CASSETGGGWEKLFF
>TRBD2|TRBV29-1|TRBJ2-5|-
TGCAGCGTTTTAGCGGGGGAAGAGACCCAGTACTTC
CSVLAGEETQYF
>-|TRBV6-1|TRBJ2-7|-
TGTGCCAGCACTTTGGGGGGCGAGCAGTACTTC
CASTLGGEQYF
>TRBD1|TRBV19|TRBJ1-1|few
TGTGCCAGTAGTACTAGACAGGGAGGGACTGAAGCTTTCTTT
CASSTRQGGTEAFF
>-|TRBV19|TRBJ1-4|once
TGTGCCAGTAGTCCCGAAACAACTAATGAAAAACTGTTTTTT
CASSPETTNEKLFF
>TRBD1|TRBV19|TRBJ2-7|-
TGTGCCAGTAGCCGGGGACAGGGATCCTACGAGCAGTACTTC
CASSRGQGSYEQYF
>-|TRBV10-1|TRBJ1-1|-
TGCGCCAGCAGCCTGACAGCGAACACTGAAGCTTTCTTT
CASSLTANTEAFF
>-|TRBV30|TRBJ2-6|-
TGTGCCTTTAGCGGGGCAGGGGGCAGGAGGACTGGGGCCAACGTCCTGACTTTC
CAFSGAGGRRTGANVLTF
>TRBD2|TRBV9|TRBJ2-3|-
TGTGCCAGCAGCGCTCCCTTGGGGACTAGCGTAGGAGATACGCAGTATTTT
CASSAPLGTSVGDTQYF
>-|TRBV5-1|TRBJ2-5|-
TGCGCCAGCAGCTTCGGGACACTTCAAGAGACCCAGTACTTC
CASSFGTLQETQYF
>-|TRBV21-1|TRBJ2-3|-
TGTGCCAGCAGCAGTGCGGGAGGGCCGACAGATACGCAGTATTTT
CASSSAGGPTDTQYF
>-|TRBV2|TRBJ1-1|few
TGTGCCAGCGGTCCTGATCTCGGGGGCCGGAAAGCGAACACTGAAGCTTTCTTT
CASGPDLGGRKANTEAFF
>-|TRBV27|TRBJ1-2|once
TGTGCCAGCAGTTTAAAGTGGTCAGCGAATAACTATGGCTACACCTTC
CASSLKWSANNYGYTF
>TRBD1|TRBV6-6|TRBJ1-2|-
TGTGCCAGCAAGACAGGGGGAGATGGCTACACCTTC
CASKTGGDGYTF
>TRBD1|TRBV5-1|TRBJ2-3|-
TGCGCCAGCAGCTTCCGGACAGGTTCAGTGACAGATACGCAGTATTTT
CASSFRTGSVTDTQYF
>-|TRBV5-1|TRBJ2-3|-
TGCGCCAGCACCCGCTCCAGTCCAGCCACAGATACGCAGTATTTT
CASTRSSPATDTQYF
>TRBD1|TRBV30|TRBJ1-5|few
TGTGCCTGGTCGACAGGGTCCAATCAGCCCCAGCATTTT
CAWSTGSNQPQHF